A selection of T cell receptor beta chains follows, all from one sample in a study of blood T cell repertoires in COVID-19. Measured with immunoSEQ multiplex PCR; TCRdb has only the in-frame clones, and not every one. The repertoire has around 300,000 clones, over 75% of them found once; the top ten carry roughly 5.3%. Sequencing used PBMCs or T cells enriched from blood (not recorded which). The receptors were sampled from a woman aged 30 to 39 who had recovered from COVID-19. Each CDR3 is given with its conserved first and last residue. Fields, in order: V gene, J gene, CDR3 protein.

>TRBV4-1|TRBJ1-5
CASSQGAGKVRQPQHF
>TRBV27|TRBJ1-5
CASSGGAGRTQHF
>TRBV2|TRBJ1-2
CASSGPGGDGYTF
>TRBV24-1|TRBJ1-2
CATSFKQGAGYGYTF
>TRBV7-9|TRBJ1-1
CASRPTGGNTEAFF
>TRBV7-9|TRBJ1-2
CASSSQGINGYTF
>TRBV2|TRBJ1-1
CASSLDGGMNTEAFF
>TRBV2|TRBJ1-2
CASYGADGYTF
>TRBV25-1|TRBJ2-1
CASSEFGTGGIYNEQFF
>TRBV25-1|TRBJ2-5
CASSETAFAHQETQYF
>TRBV5-1|TRBJ2-1
CASTALAENNEQFF
>TRBV2|TRBJ2-7
CASSVTAPYEQYF
>TRBV6-5|TRBJ1-2
CASSYLPWTRGYGYTF
>TRBV15|TRBJ2-1
CATSRDRSVYNEQFF
>TRBV9|TRBJ1-1
CASSAKTEMNTEAFF
>TRBV4-3|TRBJ1-4
CASSQGVEGGGKLFF
>TRBV29-1|TRBJ2-3
CSGAGTASTDTQYF
>TRBV27|TRBJ2-7
CASTGTGTYEQYF
>TRBV7-2|TRBJ1-2
CASSQDRGQGYTF